The present TCR beta chain was sequenced within a study of T cell responses to AZD1222 COVID-19 vaccine. Study observations and caveats: Repertoires were obtained solely post-peak T cell response.

Using immunoSEQ multiplex PCR, the repertoire was profiled, and TCRdb retains in-frame clones only, with some absent. This sample carries 130,000 to 150,000 clones, 93% of them seen once, and the ten largest clones take 9% to 15%. Points on this clone: The antigen is not known.

Trimming removed 5 bases at V and 6 bases at J, with 15 bases between. The CDR3 totals 14 residues. The germline CDR1 and CDR2 sequences are SEHNR and FQNEAQ (reference sequence). This chain uses TRBV7-9 with TRBJ2-3; maybe TRBD2 (5 bases). The clonotype originates from an adult who had recovered from COVID-19. The source was peripheral blood, collected after recovery from COVID-19. The CDR3 reads CASSAPGGGDTQYF. CDR3 nucleotide sequence: TGTGCCAGCAGCGCTCCAGGAGGAGGCGATACGCAGTATTTT. Supplemented by reference TRBV7-9 and TRBJ2-3, the full variable domain reads DTGVSQNPRHKITKRGQNVTFRCDPISEHNRLYWYRQTLGQGPEFLTYFQNEAQLEKSRLLSDRFSAERPKGSFSTLEIQRTEQGDSAMYLCASSAPGGGDTQYFGPGTRLTVL.